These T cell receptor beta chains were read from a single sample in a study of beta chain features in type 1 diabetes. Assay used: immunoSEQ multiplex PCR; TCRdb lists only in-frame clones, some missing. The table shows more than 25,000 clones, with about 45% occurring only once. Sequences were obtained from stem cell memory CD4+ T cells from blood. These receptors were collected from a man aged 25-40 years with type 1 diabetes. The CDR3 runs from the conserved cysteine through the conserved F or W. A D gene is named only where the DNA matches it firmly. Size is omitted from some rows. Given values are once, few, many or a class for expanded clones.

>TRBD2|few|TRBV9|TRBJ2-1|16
CASSVASGGSYNEQFF
TGTGCCAGCAGCGTAGCTAGCGGGGGATCCTACAATGAGCAGTTCTTC
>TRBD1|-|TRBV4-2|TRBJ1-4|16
CASSLRWGQGNEKLFF
TGTGCCAGCAGCCTGAGGTGGGGACAGGGTAATGAAAAACTGTTTTTT
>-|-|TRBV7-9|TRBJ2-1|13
CASSAVIGSEQFF
TGTGCCAGCAGCGCCGTGATCGGGAGCGAGCAGTTCTTC
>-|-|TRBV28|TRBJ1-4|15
CASSSSGETYEKLFF
TGTGCCAGCAGTTCCTCTGGGGAGACGTATGAAAAACTGTTTTTT
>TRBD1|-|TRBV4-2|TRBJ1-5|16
CASSQGLDRDNQPQHF
TGTGCCAGCAGCCAAGGCTTGGACAGGGACAATCAGCCCCAGCATTTT
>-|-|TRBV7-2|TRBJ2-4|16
CASSLFGGLAKNIQYF
TGTGCCAGCAGCTTATTCGGCGGACTAGCCAAAAACATTCAGTACTTC
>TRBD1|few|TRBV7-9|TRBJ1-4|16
CASSFRTGTGGERVFF
TGTGCCAGCAGCTTCAGAACCGGGACAGGGGGGGAGAGAGTGTTTTTT
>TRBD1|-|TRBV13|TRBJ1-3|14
CASRAGQGRNTIYF
TGTGCCAGCAGGGCGGGACAGGGCAGAAACACCATATATTTT
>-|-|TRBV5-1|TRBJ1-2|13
CASSTGTTYGYTF
TGCGCCAGCAGCACCGGGACAACTTATGGCTACACCTTC
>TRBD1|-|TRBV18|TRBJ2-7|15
CASSTGTGESYEQYF
TGTGCCAGCTCAACCGGGACAGGGGAGTCCTACGAGCAGTACTTC
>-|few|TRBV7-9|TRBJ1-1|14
CASSLSGRGTEAFF
TGTGCCAGCAGCTTATCCGGCCGAGGAACTGAAGCTTTCTTT
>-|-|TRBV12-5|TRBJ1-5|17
CASGLVYDRYSNQPQHF
TGTGCTAGTGGTTTGGTATATGACAGATATAGCAATCAGCCCCAGCATTTT
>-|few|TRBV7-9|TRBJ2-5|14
CASSLSGDKTAQYF
TGTGCCAGCAGCTTATCTGGGGACAAGACGGCCCAGTACTTC
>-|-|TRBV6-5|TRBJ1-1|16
CASSYSGGAPNTEAFF
TGTGCCAGCAGTTACTCGGGCGGGGCCCCGAACACTGAAGCTTTCTTT
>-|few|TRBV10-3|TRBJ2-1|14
CAIRGSGVDDEQFF
TGTGCCATCAGAGGCTCGGGAGTCGACGATGAGCAGTTCTTC
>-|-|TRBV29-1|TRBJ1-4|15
CSAQKGSATNEKLFF
TGCAGCGCCCAGAAGGGGTCAGCAACTAATGAAAAACTGTTTTTT
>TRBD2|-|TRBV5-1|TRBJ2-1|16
CASSYGRGTTSNEQFF
TGCGCCAGCAGCTACGGTCGGGGGACTACTTCCAATGAGCAGTTCTTC
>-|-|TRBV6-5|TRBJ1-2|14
CATHRDIGSYGYTF
TGTGCCACACACCGGGACATCGGTTCCTATGGCTACACCTTC
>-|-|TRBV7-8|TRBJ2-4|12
CASSLSENIQYF
TGTGCCAGCAGCTTGTCTGAAAACATTCAGTACTTC
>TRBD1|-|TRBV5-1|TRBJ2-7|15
CASRLTGMSSYEQYF
TGCGCCAGCAGGTTGACAGGGATGAGCTCCTACGAGCAGTACTTC
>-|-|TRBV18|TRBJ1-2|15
CASSPSPDQRVGYTF
TGTGCCAGCTCACCGTCCCCCGACCAACGGGTAGGCTACACCTTC
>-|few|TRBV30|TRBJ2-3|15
CAWSVRGTVSDTQYF
TGTGCCTGGAGTGTACGCGGGACAGTATCCGATACGCAGTATTTT
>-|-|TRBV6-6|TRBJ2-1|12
CASSPINNEQFF
TGTGCCAGCAGTCCTATAAACAATGAGCAGTTCTTC
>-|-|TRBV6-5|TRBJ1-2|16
CASSNSGTYLNYGYTF
TGTGCCAGCAGTAACTCCGGGACATATCTGAACTATGGCTACACCTTC
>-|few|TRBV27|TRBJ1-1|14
CASSVQGRVTEAFF
TGTGCCAGCAGTGTACAGGGTAGGGTCACTGAAGCTTTCTTT
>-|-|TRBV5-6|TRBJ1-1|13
CASSLQVAREAFF
TGTGCCAGCAGCTTACAGGTCGCGAGAGAAGCTTTCTTT
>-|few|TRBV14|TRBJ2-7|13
CASSQFFPLGQYF
TGTGCCAGCAGCCAATTTTTCCCCCTCGGGCAGTACTTC
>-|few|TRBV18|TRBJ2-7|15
CASSPAAGASYEQYF
TGTGCCAGCTCACCAGCTGCGGGGGCTAGCTACGAGCAGTACTTC
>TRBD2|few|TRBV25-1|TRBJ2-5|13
CASSSGGQETQYF
TGTGCCAGCAGTAGCGGGGGCCAAGAGACCCAGTACTTC
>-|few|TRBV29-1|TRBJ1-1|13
CSEIQGGGTEAFF
TGCAGCGAGATCCAGGGAGGAGGGACTGAAGCTTTCTTT
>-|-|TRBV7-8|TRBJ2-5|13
CASRSGTLETQYF
TGTGCCAGCAGATCCGGGACACTAGAGACCCAGTACTTC
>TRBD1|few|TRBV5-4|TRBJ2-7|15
CASSQGGQGPGEQYF
TGTGCCAGCAGCCAAGGGGGCCAGGGACCTGGGGAGCAGTACTTC
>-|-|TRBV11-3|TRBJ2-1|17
CASSLRETGGSYNEQFF
TGTGCCAGCAGCTTGAGAGAGACAGGTGGCTCCTACAATGAGCAGTTCTTC
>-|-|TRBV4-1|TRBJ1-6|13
CASSQDRNSPLHF
TGCGCCAGCAGCCAAGATCGGAATTCACCCCTCCACTTT
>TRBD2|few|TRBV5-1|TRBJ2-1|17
CASSRTSGASSYNEQFF
TGCGCCAGCAGTCGGACTAGCGGGGCTAGCTCCTACAATGAGCAGTTCTTC
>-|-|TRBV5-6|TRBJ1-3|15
CASSARRGSGNTIYF
TGTGCCAGCAGCGCGAGAAGGGGCTCTGGAAACACCATATATTTT
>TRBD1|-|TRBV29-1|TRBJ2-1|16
CSVEDRRQGVYNEQFF
TGCAGCGTTGAAGATCGCCGACAGGGGGTCTACAATGAGCAATTCTTC
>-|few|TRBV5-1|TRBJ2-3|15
CASSLNVGGRDTQYF
TGCGCCAGCAGCTTGAATGTGGGGGGACGAGATACGCAGTATTTT
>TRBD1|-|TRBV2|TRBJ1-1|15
CASSDGPGGESEAFF
TGTGCCAGCAGTGACGGGCCAGGGGGCGAGAGTGAAGCTTTCTTT
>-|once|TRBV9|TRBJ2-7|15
CASSVAASYSYEQYF
TGTGCCAGCAGCGTAGCTGCTAGTTACTCCTACGAGCAGTACTTC
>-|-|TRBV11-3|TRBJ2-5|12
CASGTGQETQYF
TGTGCCAGCGGTACGGGACAAGAGACCCAGTACTTC
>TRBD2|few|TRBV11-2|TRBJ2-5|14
CASSSASGQETQYF
TGTGCCAGCAGCTCGGCTAGCGGGCAAGAGACCCAGTACTTC
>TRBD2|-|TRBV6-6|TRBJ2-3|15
CATTPRGGGTDTQYF
TGTGCCACCACCCCGCGGGGGGGCGGAACAGATACGCAGTATTTT
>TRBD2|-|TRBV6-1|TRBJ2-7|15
CASSEAASGRDEQYF
TGTGCCAGCAGTGAAGCGGCTAGCGGGAGGGACGAGCAGTACTTC
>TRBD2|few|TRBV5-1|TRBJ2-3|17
CASSSPSSGTSGSAQYF
TGCGCCAGCAGCAGTCCCTCCTCCGGGACTAGCGGGAGTGCGCAGTATTTT
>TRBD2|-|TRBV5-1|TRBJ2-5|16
CASSVLAGGPKETQYF
TGCGCCAGCAGCGTGCTAGCGGGGGGGCCGAAAGAGACCCAGTACTTC
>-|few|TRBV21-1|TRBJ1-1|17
CASSKEWDRGRDTEAFF
TGTGCCAGCAGCAAAGAGTGGGACAGGGGGCGGGATACTGAAGCTTTCTTT
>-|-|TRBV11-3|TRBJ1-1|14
CASSLQGMNTEAFF
TGTGCCAGCAGCTTACAGGGGATGAACACTGAAGCTTTCTTT
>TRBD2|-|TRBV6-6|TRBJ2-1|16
CASSPRTSGGYNEQFF
TGTGCCAGCAGCCCCAGGACTAGCGGGGGTTACAATGAGCAGTTCTTC
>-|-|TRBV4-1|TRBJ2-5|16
CASSQAGTYGPETQYF
TGCGCCAGCAGCCAAGCCGGGACATATGGCCCAGAGACCCAGTACTTC
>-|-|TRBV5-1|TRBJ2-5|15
CASRRQGLEQETQYF
TGCGCCAGCAGGAGACAGGGACTCGAGCAAGAGACCCAGTACTTC
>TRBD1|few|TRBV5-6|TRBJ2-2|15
CASSFRDRDVGELFF
TGTGCCAGCAGCTTCCGGGACAGGGATGTCGGGGAGCTGTTTTTT
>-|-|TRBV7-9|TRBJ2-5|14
CASSRTSRQETQYF
TGTGCCAGCAGCCGGACAAGTAGGCAAGAGACCCAGTACTTC